This paragraph covers one TCR beta chain sequence. Its antigen remains unknown. These data originate in a study of T cell responses to AZD1222 COVID-19 vaccine. Notes on the study in general: Clonal diversity may have been underestimated in mostly white British donors. No day 14 peak samples; only post-peak repertoires were characterized. Baseline antibody screening turned up just a handful of seropositive AZD1222 recipients.

The table came from immunoSEQ multiplex PCR; TCRdb's copy has only in-frame clones and leaves some out. The sample has tens of thousands of clones, more than 60% seen once. The clonotype comes from an adult in good health. The sequencing used peripheral blood, collected on day 0 of MenACWY control vaccination.

The CDR3 DNA follows: TGTGCCAGCAGTGAGAACAGGGCCCCCTACGAGCAGTACTTC. Translation: CASSENRAPYEQYF. The chain uses TRBV25-1 and TRBJ2-7, with D perhaps TRBD1 (6 bases). Germline lookup yields CDR1 MGHDK and CDR2 SYGVNS. Between the trimmed V and J ends, which lost 3 bases and 2 bases, there was a span of 11 bases. This CDR3 has 14 amino acids.